A single T cell receptor beta chain is shown here with its context. The record originates from a study of blood T cell repertoires in COVID-19. The CDR3 covers 15 residues. The V segment lost 4 bases and the J segment 4 bases; nucleotides outside the gene matches: 10. Germline V gives CDR1 SGHRS, CDR2 YFSETQ. Here immunoSEQ multiplex PCR was the method, and the copy in TCRdb shows in-frame clones only, minus some. The sample holds around 160,000 clones; approximately 88% are singletons and the top ten take about an eighth. Sample: PBMCs or T cells enriched from blood (not recorded which). V and J are TRBV5-1 and TRBJ1-1, with 7 bases identical to TRBD1. This TCR was recovered from a woman aged 60-70 years who had recovered from COVID-19. The CDR3 sequence is CASSPGGQGGTEAFF. In DNA, the CDR3 is TGCGCCAGCAGCCCGGGTGGGCAGGGGGGCACTGAAGCTTTCTTT.